The sequence of this T cell receptor beta chain was determined in a study of shared clonotypes between healthy human individuals. Positive CCR7 selection of CD45RO-negative cells yielded the naive CD8 cells, and terminally differentiated effector memory CD45RA+ cells were excluded. This CDR3 spans 17 amino acids. V lost 6 bases and J 5 bases, leaving 22 bases between the germline ends. Germline CDR1 and CDR2: MDHEN and SYDVKM. Assay: immunoSEQ multiplex PCR; the TCRdb copy retains only in-frame clones and omits some. The repertoire holds around 2,000,000 clones, about 93% seen once, with under 2% in the top ten.

The receptor's source is a man younger than 30 in good health. Some clones in this sample may be carry-over from other donors' samples. The sequenced sample consisted of naive CD8+ T cells from PBMCs. The chain links TRBV28 to TRBJ2-2, with D unclear. CDR3 in amino acids: CASSPVGPPSRTGELFF. In DNA, the CDR3 is TGTGCCAGCAGCCCCGTAGGGCCTCCCAGCAGGACCGGGGAGCTGTTTTTT.